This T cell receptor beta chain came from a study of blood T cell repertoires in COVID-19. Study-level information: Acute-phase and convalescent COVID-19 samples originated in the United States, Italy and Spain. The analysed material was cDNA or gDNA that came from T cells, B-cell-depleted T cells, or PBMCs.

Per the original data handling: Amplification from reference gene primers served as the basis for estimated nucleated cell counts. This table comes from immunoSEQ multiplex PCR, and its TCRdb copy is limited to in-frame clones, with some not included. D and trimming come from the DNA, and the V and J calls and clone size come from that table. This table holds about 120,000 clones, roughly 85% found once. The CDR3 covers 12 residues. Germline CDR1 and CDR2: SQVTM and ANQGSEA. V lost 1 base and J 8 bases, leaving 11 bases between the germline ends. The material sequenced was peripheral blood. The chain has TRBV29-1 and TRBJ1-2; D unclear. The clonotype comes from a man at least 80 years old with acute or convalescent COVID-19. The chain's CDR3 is CSVEVRGGGYTF. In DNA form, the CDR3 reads TGCAGCGTTGAAGTGCGGGGAGGGGGCTACACCTTC.